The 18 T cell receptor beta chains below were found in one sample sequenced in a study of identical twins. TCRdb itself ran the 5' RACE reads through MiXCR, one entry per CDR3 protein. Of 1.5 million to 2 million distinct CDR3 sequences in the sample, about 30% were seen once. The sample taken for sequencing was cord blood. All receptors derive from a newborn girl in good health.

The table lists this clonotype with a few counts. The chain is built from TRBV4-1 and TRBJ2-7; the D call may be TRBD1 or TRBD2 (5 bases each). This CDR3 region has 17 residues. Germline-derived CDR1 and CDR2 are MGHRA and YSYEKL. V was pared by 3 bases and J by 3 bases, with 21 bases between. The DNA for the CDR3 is TGCGCCAGCAGCCAGCAGACAAGGGGAGTATTTCGCTACGAGCAGTACTTC. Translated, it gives CASSQQTRGVFRYEQYF.

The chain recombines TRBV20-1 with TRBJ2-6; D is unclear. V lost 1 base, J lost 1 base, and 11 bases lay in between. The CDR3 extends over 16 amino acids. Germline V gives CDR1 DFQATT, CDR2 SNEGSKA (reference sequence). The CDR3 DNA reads TGCAGTGCTAGAGGGTTGGTGCCGTCTGGGGCCAACGTCCTGACTTTC. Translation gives CSARGLVPSGANVLTF.

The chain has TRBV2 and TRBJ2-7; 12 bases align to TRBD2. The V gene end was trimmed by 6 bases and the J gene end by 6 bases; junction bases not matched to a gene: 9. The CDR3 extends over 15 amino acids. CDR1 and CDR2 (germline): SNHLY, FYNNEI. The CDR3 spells CASRKRLAGECEQYF. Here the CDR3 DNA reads TGTGCCAGCAGAAAAAGACTAGCGGGAGAATGCGAGCAGTACTTC. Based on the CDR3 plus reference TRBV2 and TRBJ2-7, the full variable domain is EPEVTQTPSHQVTQMGQEVILRCVPISNHLYFYWYRQILGQKVEFLVSFYNNEISEKSEIFDDQFSVERPDGSNFTLKIRSTKLEDSAMYFCASRKRLAGECEQYFGPGTRLTVT.

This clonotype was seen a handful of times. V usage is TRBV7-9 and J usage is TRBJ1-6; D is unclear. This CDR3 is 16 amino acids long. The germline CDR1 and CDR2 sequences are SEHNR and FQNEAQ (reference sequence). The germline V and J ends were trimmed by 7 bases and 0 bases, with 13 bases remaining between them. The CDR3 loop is CASTIGGSSYNSPLHF. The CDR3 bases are TGTGCCAGCACCATAGGCGGGAGCTCCTATAATTCACCCCTCCACTTT. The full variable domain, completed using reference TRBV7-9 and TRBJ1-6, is DTGVSQNPRHKITKRGQNVTFRCDPISEHNRLYWYRQTLGQGPEFLTYFQNEAQLEKSRLLSDRFSAERPKGSFSTLEIQRTEQGDSAMYLCASTIGGSSYNSPLHFGNGTRLTVT.

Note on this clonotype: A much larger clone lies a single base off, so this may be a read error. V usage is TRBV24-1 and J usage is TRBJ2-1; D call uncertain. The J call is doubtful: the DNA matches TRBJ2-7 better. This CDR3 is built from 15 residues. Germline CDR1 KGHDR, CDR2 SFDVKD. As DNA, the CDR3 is TGTGCCACCAGTGATCCCGGACGGAGTTACAATGAGCAGTACTTC. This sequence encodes CATSDPGRSYNEQYF.

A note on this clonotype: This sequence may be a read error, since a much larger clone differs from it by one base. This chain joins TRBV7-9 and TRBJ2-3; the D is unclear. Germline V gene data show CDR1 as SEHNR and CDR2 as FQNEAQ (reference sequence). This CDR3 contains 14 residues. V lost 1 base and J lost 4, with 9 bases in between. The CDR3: CASSLVLPSDTQYF. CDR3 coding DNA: TGTGCCAGCAGCTTAGTTCTTCCTTCAGATACGCAGTATTTT.

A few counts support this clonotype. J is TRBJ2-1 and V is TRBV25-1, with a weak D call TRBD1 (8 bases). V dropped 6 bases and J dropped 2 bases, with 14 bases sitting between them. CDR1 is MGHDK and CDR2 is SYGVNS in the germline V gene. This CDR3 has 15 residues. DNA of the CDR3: TGTGCCAGCAGCGAACAGGGGGGGGCCTACAATGAGCAGTTCTTC. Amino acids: CASSEQGGAYNEQFF.

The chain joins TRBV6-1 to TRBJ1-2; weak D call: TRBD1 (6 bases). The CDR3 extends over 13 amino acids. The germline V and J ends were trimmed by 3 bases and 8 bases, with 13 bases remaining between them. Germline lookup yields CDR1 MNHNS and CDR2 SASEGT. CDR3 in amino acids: CASSESRGDGYTF. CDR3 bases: TGTGCCAGCAGTGAGTCCAGGGGCGACGGCTACACCTTC.

Here the CDR3 reads CASGDRGVAGELFF. The DNA of the CDR3 is TGCGCCAGCGGGGATAGAGGAGTCGCCGGGGAGCTGTTTTTT. The chain uses TRBV5-1 and TRBJ2-2, with D uncertain. CDR3 length: 14 amino acids. Germline CDR1 is SGHRS and CDR2 is YFSETQ. V gave up 7 bases and J gave up 6 bases, with 16 bases separating them.

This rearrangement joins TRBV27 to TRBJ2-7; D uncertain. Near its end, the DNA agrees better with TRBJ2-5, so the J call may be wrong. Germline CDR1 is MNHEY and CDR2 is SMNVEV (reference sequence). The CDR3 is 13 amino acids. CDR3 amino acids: CASSPRIGETQYF. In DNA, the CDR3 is TGTGCCAGCAGTCCCCGCATTGGGGAGACCCAGTACTTC.

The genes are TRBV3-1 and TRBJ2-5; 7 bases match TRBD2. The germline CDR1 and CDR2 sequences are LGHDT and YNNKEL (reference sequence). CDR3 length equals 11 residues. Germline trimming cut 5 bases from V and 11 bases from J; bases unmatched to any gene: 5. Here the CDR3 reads CASSMLAEQYF. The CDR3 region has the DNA TGTGCCAGCAGCATGCTAGCGGAGCAGTACTTC.

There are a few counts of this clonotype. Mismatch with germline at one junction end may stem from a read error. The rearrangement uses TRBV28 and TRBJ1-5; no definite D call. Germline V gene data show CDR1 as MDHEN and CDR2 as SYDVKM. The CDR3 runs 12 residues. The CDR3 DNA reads TGTGCCACCAGTTTTAGCAATCAGCCCCAGCATTTT. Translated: CATSFSNQPQHF.

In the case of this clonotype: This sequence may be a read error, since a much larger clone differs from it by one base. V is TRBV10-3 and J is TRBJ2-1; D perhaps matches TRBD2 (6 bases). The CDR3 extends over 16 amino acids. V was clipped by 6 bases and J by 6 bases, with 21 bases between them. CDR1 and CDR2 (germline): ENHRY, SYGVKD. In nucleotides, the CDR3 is TGTGCCATCAGCCCTTCCGGGACTGGCGTTCCCAATGAGCAGTTCTTC. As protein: CAISPSGTGVPNEQFF.

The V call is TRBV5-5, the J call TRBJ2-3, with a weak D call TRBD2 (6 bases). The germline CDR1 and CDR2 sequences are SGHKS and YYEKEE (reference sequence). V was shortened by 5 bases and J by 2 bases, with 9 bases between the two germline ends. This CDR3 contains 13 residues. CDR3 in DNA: TGTGCCAGCAGACTAGCCCCCACAGATACGCAGTATTTT. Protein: CASRLAPTDTQYF. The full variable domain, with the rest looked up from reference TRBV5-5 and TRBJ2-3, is DAGVTQSPTHLIKTRGQQVTLRCSPISGHKSVSWYQQVLGQGPQFIFQYYEKEERGRGNFPDRFSARQFPNYSSELNVNALLLGDSALYLCASRLAPTDTQYFGPGTRLTVL.

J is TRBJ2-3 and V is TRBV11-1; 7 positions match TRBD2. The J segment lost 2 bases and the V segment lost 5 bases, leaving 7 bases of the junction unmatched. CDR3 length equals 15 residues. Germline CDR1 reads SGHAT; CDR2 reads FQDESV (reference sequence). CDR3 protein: CASSLRGRNTDTQYF. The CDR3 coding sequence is TGTGCCAGCAGCCTACGCGGGAGAAACACAGATACGCAGTATTTT.

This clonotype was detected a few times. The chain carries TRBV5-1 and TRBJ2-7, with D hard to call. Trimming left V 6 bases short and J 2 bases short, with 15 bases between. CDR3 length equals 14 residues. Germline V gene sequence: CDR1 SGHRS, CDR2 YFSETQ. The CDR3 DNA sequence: TGCGCCAGCAAACTCTCCTTCATAGCCTACGAGCAGTACTTC. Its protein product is CASKLSFIAYEQYF. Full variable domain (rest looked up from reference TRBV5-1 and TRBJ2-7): KAGVTQTPRYLIKTRGQQVTLSCSPISGHRSVSWYQQTPGQGLQFLFEYFSETQRNKGNFPGRFSGRQFSNSRSEMNVSTLELGDSALYLCASKLSFIAYEQYFGPGTRLTVT.

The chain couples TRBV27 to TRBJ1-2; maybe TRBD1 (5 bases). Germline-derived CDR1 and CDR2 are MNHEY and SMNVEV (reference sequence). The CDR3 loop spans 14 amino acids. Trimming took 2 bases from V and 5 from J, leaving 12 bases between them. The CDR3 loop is CASSLKGGVYGYTF. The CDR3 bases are TGTGCCAGCAGTTTAAAGGGAGGGGTTTATGGCTACACCTTC.

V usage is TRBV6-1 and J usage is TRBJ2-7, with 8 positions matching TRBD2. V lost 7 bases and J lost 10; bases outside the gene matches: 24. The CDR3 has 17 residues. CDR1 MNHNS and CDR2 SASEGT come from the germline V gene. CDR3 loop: CASTSNNEAGAKNIQYF. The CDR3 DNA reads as TGTGCCAGCACCTCTAACAACGAAGCGGGAGCCAAAAATATTCAGTACTTC.